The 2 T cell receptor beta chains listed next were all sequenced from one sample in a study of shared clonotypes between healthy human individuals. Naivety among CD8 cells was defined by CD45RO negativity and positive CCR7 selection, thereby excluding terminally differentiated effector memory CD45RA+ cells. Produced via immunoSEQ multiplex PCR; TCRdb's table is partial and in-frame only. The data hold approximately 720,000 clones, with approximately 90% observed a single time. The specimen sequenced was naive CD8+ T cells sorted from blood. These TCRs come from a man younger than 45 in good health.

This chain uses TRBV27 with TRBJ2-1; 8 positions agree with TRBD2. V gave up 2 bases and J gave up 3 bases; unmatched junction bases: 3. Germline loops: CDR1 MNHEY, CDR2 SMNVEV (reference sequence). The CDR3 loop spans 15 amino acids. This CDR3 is CASSLALAVYNEQFF. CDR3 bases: TGTGCCAGCAGTTTAGCACTAGCGGTCTACAATGAGCAGTTCTTC.

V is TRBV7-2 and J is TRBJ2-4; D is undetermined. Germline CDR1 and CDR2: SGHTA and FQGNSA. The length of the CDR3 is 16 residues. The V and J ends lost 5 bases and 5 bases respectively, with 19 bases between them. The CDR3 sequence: CASSPAPGLKQNIQYF. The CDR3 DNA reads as TGTGCCAGCAGCCCAGCCCCGGGTTTGAAGCAAAACATTCAGTACTTC.